These T cell receptor beta chains were read from a single sample in a study of T cells after posttransplantation cyclophosphamide. Clones were sequenced by immunoSEQ multiplex PCR, and TCRdb holds only the in-frame ones, with some missing. In the table there are fewer than 60,000 clones, 90% to 95% of which are singletons. Sequenced input: PBMCs. The receptors shown here come from a woman aged 25 to 39 in good health and a related stem cell transplant donor. The CDR3 runs from the conserved cysteine through the conserved F or W. A D gene is named only where the DNA matches it firmly. Some rows have no size entry. The others give once, few or many, or a class for an expanded clone.

CDR3nt: TGTGCCAGCAGCGTGCGGGGCACAGATACGCAGTATTTT
CDR3aa: CASSVRGTDTQYF
abundance: NA
j_gene: TRBJ2-3
v_gene: TRBV9
d_gene: NA

CDR3nt: TGTGCCAGTAGACCGGGACAGGGTTTCAATCAGCCCCAGCATTTT
CDR3aa: CASRPGQGFNQPQHF
abundance: NA
j_gene: TRBJ1-5
v_gene: TRBV19
d_gene: TRBD1

CDR3nt: TGCGCCAGCAGCCAAGCGCGGGGGGGCTTAGACACCGGGGAGCTGTTTTTT
CDR3aa: CASSQARGGLDTGELFF
abundance: once
j_gene: TRBJ2-2
v_gene: TRBV4-3
d_gene: TRBD2

CDR3nt: TGTGCCAGCCGTATACAGGGGGCTGGGGTATTTGAGCAGTTCTTC
CDR3aa: CASRIQGAGVFEQFF
abundance: NA
j_gene: TRBJ2-1
v_gene: TRBV2
d_gene: TRBD1

CDR3nt: TGTGCCGGAATAGCGGGGGGAAGATCTGAGCAGTTCTTC
CDR3aa: CAGIAGGRSEQFF
abundance: NA
j_gene: TRBJ2-1
v_gene: TRBV30
d_gene: TRBD2

CDR3nt: TGTGCCAGCAGCCAAGAGACTAGCGGGGGCTACAATGAGCAGTTCTTC
CDR3aa: CASSQETSGGYNEQFF
abundance: NA
j_gene: TRBJ2-1
v_gene: TRBV4-2
d_gene: TRBD2

CDR3nt: TGTGCCAGCAGCGAGGGAGCGGGGGGCTTCTACGAGCAGTACTTC
CDR3aa: CASSEGAGGFYEQYF
abundance: once
j_gene: TRBJ2-7
v_gene: TRBV9
d_gene: TRBD2

CDR3nt: TGTGCCAGCAGCTTATGGGGGACAGGGTCTGAAGCTTTCTTT
CDR3aa: CASSLWGTGSEAFF
abundance: NA
j_gene: TRBJ1-1
v_gene: TRBV7-2
d_gene: TRBD1

CDR3nt: TGTGCCAGCAGCGTAACAGGAAGCACAGATACGCAGTATTTT
CDR3aa: CASSVTGSTDTQYF
abundance: NA
j_gene: TRBJ2-3
v_gene: TRBV7-8
d_gene: NA

CDR3nt: TGTGCCAGCAGTTCCGGACTGAAAGAAGCTTTCTTT
CDR3aa: CASSSGLKEAFF
abundance: NA
j_gene: TRBJ1-1
v_gene: TRBV6-5
d_gene: NA

CDR3nt: TGTGCCACCAGCAGAACGGGGGGGCCTGATACGCAGTATTTT
CDR3aa: CATSRTGGPDTQYF
abundance: NA
j_gene: TRBJ2-3
v_gene: TRBV15
d_gene: TRBD2

CDR3nt: TGTGCCAGCAGTTTATCTTACAGTTCCTACGAGCAGTACTTC
CDR3aa: CASSLSYSSYEQYF
abundance: few
j_gene: TRBJ2-7
v_gene: TRBV27
d_gene: NA

CDR3nt: TGTGCCAGCAGCTCCGACAGGGGACCCTATGGCTACACCTTC
CDR3aa: CASSSDRGPYGYTF
abundance: NA
j_gene: TRBJ1-2
v_gene: TRBV7-2
d_gene: TRBD1

CDR3nt: TGTGCCACCAGCAGGATGACAGGGAACACTGAAGCTTTCTTT
CDR3aa: CATSRMTGNTEAFF
abundance: NA
j_gene: TRBJ1-1
v_gene: TRBV15
d_gene: NA

CDR3nt: TGTGCCAGCAGCTTATGGGCACCACAAAACACCGGGGAGCTGTTTTTT
CDR3aa: CASSLWAPQNTGELFF
abundance: NA
j_gene: TRBJ2-2
v_gene: TRBV7-3
d_gene: NA

CDR3nt: TGTGCCAGCACTACCGGGGATAGCAATCAGCCCCAGCATTTT
CDR3aa: CASTTGDSNQPQHF
abundance: NA
j_gene: TRBJ1-5
v_gene: TRBV6-1
d_gene: NA

CDR3nt: TGTGCCAGCAGCCCCAGACAGGGGAGTAATTCACCCCTCCACTTT
CDR3aa: CASSPRQGSNSPLHF
abundance: NA
j_gene: TRBJ1-6
v_gene: TRBV5-4
d_gene: TRBD1

CDR3nt: TGTGCCAGTAAGGGGGGGAATGGCTACACCTTC
CDR3aa: CASKGGNGYTF
abundance: NA
j_gene: TRBJ1-2
v_gene: TRBV19
d_gene: NA

CDR3nt: TGTGCCAGCAGTGGGACAGGGTTCAACACTGAAGCTTTCTTT
CDR3aa: CASSGTGFNTEAFF
abundance: NA
j_gene: TRBJ1-1
v_gene: TRBV2
d_gene: TRBD1

CDR3nt: TGTGCCAGCTGGGACAGGGGGCGGCGAGGCAATCAGCCCCAGCATTTT
CDR3aa: CASWDRGRRGNQPQHF
abundance: NA
j_gene: TRBJ1-5
v_gene: TRBV19
d_gene: TRBD1

CDR3nt: TGTGCCAGCAGGACTAGCGGGGGGGCCCGGGAGCAGTTCTTC
CDR3aa: CASRTSGGAREQFF
abundance: NA
j_gene: TRBJ2-1
v_gene: TRBV28
d_gene: TRBD2

CDR3nt: TGTGCCAGCGGCCGGGGGAACACCGGGGAGCTGTTTTTT
CDR3aa: CASGRGNTGELFF
abundance: NA
j_gene: TRBJ2-2
v_gene: TRBV5-6
d_gene: NA

CDR3nt: TGTGCCAGCAGCTTAGGGGACAGGGACGCGGAGACCCAGTACTTC
CDR3aa: CASSLGDRDAETQYF
abundance: NA
j_gene: TRBJ2-5
v_gene: TRBV7-2
d_gene: TRBD1

CDR3nt: TGTGCCAGCAGTTACAACACCCGAACAGGGGGTGATGGCTACACCTTC
CDR3aa: CASSYNTRTGGDGYTF
abundance: NA
j_gene: TRBJ1-2
v_gene: TRBV7-9
d_gene: TRBD1

CDR3nt: TGCGCCAGCAGCGGGGGACTAGCGGGGCCTAACACCGGGGAGCTGTTTTTT
CDR3aa: CASSGGLAGPNTGELFF
abundance: NA
j_gene: TRBJ2-2
v_gene: TRBV5-1
d_gene: TRBD2

CDR3nt: TGCGCCAGCAGCCCACCTAATGCCTACGAGCAGTACTTC
CDR3aa: CASSPPNAYEQYF
abundance: once
j_gene: TRBJ2-7
v_gene: TRBV5-1
d_gene: NA

CDR3nt: TGTGCCAGTTCCTCCGGACAGGTATTTATATACGAGCAGTACTTC
CDR3aa: CASSSGQVFIYEQYF
abundance: NA
j_gene: TRBJ2-7
v_gene: TRBV19
d_gene: TRBD1

CDR3nt: TGTGCCAGCAGCTTAGTCGGGGTAAAATCCTATGGCTACACCTTC
CDR3aa: CASSLVGVKSYGYTF
abundance: NA
j_gene: TRBJ1-2
v_gene: TRBV7-2
d_gene: NA

CDR3nt: TGTGCCAGCAGTGAAGGGGGGTCTGCGGGACGCACAGATACGCAGTATTTT
CDR3aa: CASSEGGSAGRTDTQYF
abundance: NA
j_gene: TRBJ2-3
v_gene: TRBV2
d_gene: NA

CDR3nt: TGCGCCAGCAGCTCCCCTTTTCTCTCTAGCACAGATACGCAGTATTTT
CDR3aa: CASSSPFLSSTDTQYF
abundance: NA
j_gene: TRBJ2-3
v_gene: TRBV5-1
d_gene: NA

CDR3nt: TGCGCCAGCAGCTTGGGTACTAGCGGTAGCTCCTACAATGAGCAGTTCTTC
CDR3aa: CASSLGTSGSSYNEQFF
abundance: once
j_gene: TRBJ2-1
v_gene: TRBV5-1
d_gene: TRBD2

CDR3nt: TGTGCCAGCAGCTTAGTCCCTGGGGGCGGATTCTCTGGAAACACCATATATTTT
CDR3aa: CASSLVPGGGFSGNTIYF
abundance: NA
j_gene: TRBJ1-3
v_gene: TRBV7-8
d_gene: NA

CDR3nt: TGTGCCAGCTCACCCCTAGCGGGGGGGGAATCCCCCAGCGTCGACAATGAGCAGTTCTTC
CDR3aa: CASSPLAGGESPSVDNEQFF
abundance: NA
j_gene: TRBJ2-1
v_gene: TRBV18
d_gene: TRBD2

CDR3nt: TGTGCCAGCAGCCCAGACAGGGTCAATCAGCCCCAGCATTTT
CDR3aa: CASSPDRVNQPQHF
abundance: NA
j_gene: TRBJ1-5
v_gene: TRBV7-2
d_gene: TRBD1

CDR3nt: TGCGCCAGCAGCTCAGACGGACAGGTAAAAGAAGCTTTCTTT
CDR3aa: CASSSDGQVKEAFF
abundance: NA
j_gene: TRBJ1-1
v_gene: TRBV5-1
d_gene: TRBD1

CDR3nt: TGTGCCAGCAGCGGACAGACAGGGATCGGCACTGAAGCTTTCTTT
CDR3aa: CASSGQTGIGTEAFF
abundance: NA
j_gene: TRBJ1-1
v_gene: TRBV5-6
d_gene: TRBD1

CDR3nt: TGTGCCTGGAGTAAGGGGGCCGGCAATCAGCCCCAGCATTTT
CDR3aa: CAWSKGAGNQPQHF
abundance: NA
j_gene: TRBJ1-5
v_gene: TRBV30
d_gene: TRBD1

CDR3nt: TGTGCCAGCAGTAGAGAGGGACAGGGGATAGATACGCAGTATTTT
CDR3aa: CASSREGQGIDTQYF
abundance: NA
j_gene: TRBJ2-3
v_gene: TRBV27
d_gene: TRBD1

CDR3nt: TGTGCCAGTAGTAGTAGACAGGGGGCGTTTCGGTACGAGCAGTACTTC
CDR3aa: CASSSRQGAFRYEQYF
abundance: NA
j_gene: TRBJ2-7
v_gene: TRBV19
d_gene: TRBD1

CDR3nt: TGTGCCAGCAGACCCGGGACTAGCTTCTCCTCCTACGAGCAGTACTTC
CDR3aa: CASRPGTSFSSYEQYF
abundance: NA
j_gene: TRBJ2-7
v_gene: TRBV28
d_gene: TRBD2

CDR3nt: TGTGCCAGCAGTCTACAGGAAAATAGCAATCAGCCCCAGCATTTT
CDR3aa: CASSLQENSNQPQHF
abundance: NA
j_gene: TRBJ1-5
v_gene: TRBV7-2
d_gene: NA

CDR3nt: TGTGCCAGCAGCCAAGTTAAGACTAGCGGGGGGGCCTATATTGAGACCCAGTACTTC
CDR3aa: CASSQVKTSGGAYIETQYF
abundance: NA
j_gene: TRBJ2-5
v_gene: TRBV4-2
d_gene: TRBD2

CDR3nt: TGTGCCAGCAGCTTAGAAGTCGGGACCCAGTACTTC
CDR3aa: CASSLEVGTQYF
abundance: once
j_gene: TRBJ2-5
v_gene: TRBV7-2
d_gene: NA

CDR3nt: TGCGCCAGCAGCCCAGGATCTGGGGAGCTGTTTTTT
CDR3aa: CASSPGSGELFF
abundance: NA
j_gene: TRBJ2-2
v_gene: TRBV5-1
d_gene: NA

CDR3nt: TGTGCCAGTAGTATGGGACAAAAATATGGCTACACCTTC
CDR3aa: CASSMGQKYGYTF
abundance: NA
j_gene: TRBJ1-2
v_gene: TRBV19
d_gene: NA

CDR3nt: TGCGCCAGCAGCCCCGGGACAGGGGTCCCTCCTAGCACAGATACGCAGTATTTT
CDR3aa: CASSPGTGVPPSTDTQYF
abundance: once
j_gene: TRBJ2-3
v_gene: TRBV10-1
d_gene: TRBD1

CDR3nt: TGTGCCAGCAGCTTCCAGACAGGTCGAGCTAACTATGGCTACACCTTC
CDR3aa: CASSFQTGRANYGYTF
abundance: NA
j_gene: TRBJ1-2
v_gene: TRBV5-4
d_gene: NA

CDR3nt: TGCAGCGTTGGGCATTCGAACACCGGGGAGCTGTTTTTT
CDR3aa: CSVGHSNTGELFF
abundance: NA
j_gene: TRBJ2-2
v_gene: TRBV29-1
d_gene: NA

CDR3nt: TGCGCCAGCAGTCAGGGACAGTTTGGGGAGACCCAGTACTTC
CDR3aa: CASSQGQFGETQYF
abundance: NA
j_gene: TRBJ2-5
v_gene: TRBV5-1
d_gene: TRBD1